Below are 9 T cell receptor beta chains sequenced from a single sample in a study of cytomegalovirus exposure and HLA in healthy donors. The PCR made use of 60 Vbeta and 13 Jbeta primers. Clones were sequenced by immunoSEQ multiplex PCR, and TCRdb holds only the in-frame ones, with some missing. The profile shows around 180,000 clones, roughly four fifths of them singletons. The sample consisted of PBMCs. The receptors derive from a woman aged 18-35 years in good health and CMV-seropositive.

The rearrangement uses TRBV30 and TRBJ2-2; 8 bases are a match to TRBD1. The CDR3 is 12 amino acids. CDR1 and CDR2 (germline): GTSNPN, SVGIG (reference sequence). Trimming took 7 bases from V and 7 from J; bases not matched to a gene: 5. CDR3 sequence (DNA): TGTGCCTCGACAGGGGACCACGGGGAGCTGTTTTTT. Translating gives CASTGDHGELFF.

V is TRBV5-1 and J is TRBJ1-1; the D is unclear. The V gene's germline CDR1 is SGHRS and CDR2 YFSETQ. V was clipped by 0 bases and J by 11 bases, with 8 bases between them. The CDR3 contains 11 residues. CDR3 region: CASSLGGQAFF. In DNA form, the CDR3 reads TGCGCCAGCAGCTTGGGAGGCCAGGCTTTCTTT.

V is TRBV28 and J is TRBJ2-1, with 7 positions matching TRBD2. Trimming removed 3 bases from V and 5 bases from J; junction bases left unmatched: 13. The V gene's germline CDR1 is MDHEN and CDR2 SYDVKM. The CDR3 covers 17 residues. The CDR3, as DNA: TGTGCCAGCAGTTTGCCCCGGGGGGTGTTCCGGGACAATGAGCAGTTCTTC. Amino acids: CASSLPRGVFRDNEQFF.

The J gene is TRBJ2-5, the V gene TRBV5-4, with 7 bases identical to TRBD1. Germline CDR1 and CDR2: SGHNT and YYREEE (reference sequence). The CDR3 runs to 14 residues. Germline trimming cut 4 bases from V and 0 bases from J; bases unmatched to any gene: 3. The CDR3 coding sequence is TGTGCCAGCAGCCCGGGACAGTACCAAGAGACCCAGTACTTC. Translated: CASSPGQYQETQYF. The full variable domain, completed using reference TRBV5-4 and TRBJ2-5, is ETGVTQSPTHLIKTRGQQVTLRCSSQSGHNTVSWYQQALGQGPQFIFQYYREEENGRGNFPPRFSGLQFPNYSSELNVNALELDDSALYLCASSPGQYQETQYFGPGTRLLVL.

Concerning this clone: The sample contains more than one DNA sequence encoding this CDR3. The chain joins TRBV2 to TRBJ1-5, with 7 bases that match TRBD1. The CDR3 runs to 14 residues. Looked up from germline, CDR1 is SNHLY and CDR2 is FYNNEI. The trim removed 7 bases at V and 1 base at J, leaving 4 bases unmatched. Here the CDR3 DNA reads TGTGCCAGCACCAGGGGGTTGAGCAATCAGCCCCAGCATTTT. Protein sequence: CASTRGLSNQPQHF.

The V and J genes are TRBV19 and TRBJ1-5; D is uncertain. The germline CDR1 and CDR2 sequences are LNHDA and SQIVND (reference sequence). CDR3 length: 15 amino acids. V was trimmed by 3 bases and J by 0 bases, leaving 9 bases between them. The CDR3 region is CASSISDYSNQPQHF. CDR3 nucleotide sequence: TGTGCCAGTAGTATTTCAGATTATAGCAATCAGCCCCAGCATTTT. Based on the CDR3 plus reference TRBV19 and TRBJ1-5, the full variable domain is DGGITQSPKYLFRKEGQNVTLSCEQNLNHDAMYWYRQDPGQGLRLIYYSQIVNDFQKGDIAEGYSVSREKKESFPLTVTSAQKNPTAFYLCASSISDYSNQPQHFGDGTRLSIL.

The chain joins TRBV7-8 to TRBJ2-5, with a tentative D call TRBD2 (5 bases). Trimming shortened V by 1 base and J by 2 bases, and 17 bases separated the two germline ends. Germline V gene data show CDR1 as SGHVS and CDR2 as FQNEAQ. The CDR3 is 17 residues long. The CDR3, as DNA: TGTGCCAGCAGCTTAGGAGAGGGCAGCTTGATTCAAGAGACCCAGTACTTC. This gives the protein CASSLGEGSLIQETQYF.

The V call is TRBV5-1, the J call TRBJ2-2; TRBD2 is a possible D gene (5 bases). The V gene lost 4 bases and the J gene lost 6 bases, with 10 bases spanning the gap. The germline V gene encodes CDR1 SGHRS and CDR2 YFSETQ. This CDR3 spans 13 amino acids. The CDR3 DNA reads as TGCGCCAGCAGCCCGATCGGGGCCGGGGAGCTGTTTTTT. The encoded protein is CASSPIGAGELFF.

This chain's CDR3 is CAWSLTGGGQPQHF. The CDR3 region has the DNA TGTGCCTGGTCATTAACAGGGGGCGGTCAGCCCCAGCATTTT. The chain links TRBV30 to TRBJ1-5, with 9 bases lining up with TRBD1. The trim removed 5 bases at V and 6 bases at J, leaving 8 bases unmatched. The CDR3 totals 14 residues. The V gene's germline CDR1 is GTSNPN and CDR2 SVGIG (reference sequence).